This T cell receptor (beta chain) is from a study of OX40 agonist ivuxolimab in advanced cancers. General observations from the study: Low normalized T-cell clonal expansion also characterized some of the nonresponders.

The protocol was immunoSEQ multiplex PCR, while the TCRdb copy is restricted to in-frame clones and leaves out a portion. The data contain about 52,000 clones, approximately 95% of them singletons. On this clone: Its target is not known.

Germline V gene sequence: CDR1 SQVTM, CDR2 ANQGSEA. The CDR3 totals 12 residues. The ends were cut back, 2 bases at V and 2 bases at J, with 7 bases in the middle. The sequencing used CD4+ or CD8+ T cells sorted from blood, collected in a trial of the OX40 agonist ivuxolimab. V gene TRBV29-1 combines with J gene TRBJ2-7; D ambiguous. The TCR sequence derives from an adult with an advanced solid tumor such as melanoma, head and neck, liver or kidney cancer. This CDR3 reads CSVEIAAYEQYF. In DNA form, the CDR3 reads TGCAGCGTTGAAATCGCAGCCTACGAGCAGTACTTC.